This passage covers 21 T cell receptor beta chains from one sample sequenced in a study of CD4 T cell repertoires in COVID-19. The method was immunoSEQ multiplex PCR; TCRdb's version includes in-frame clones alone and lacks a portion of them. The table lists 70,000 to 95,000 clones, about four fifths of them singletons. The sequencing here drew on CD4+ T cells from peripheral blood, taken after recovery from COVID-19. Receptor source: a human donor who had COVID-19.

The rearrangement links TRBV7-3 to TRBJ2-1, with D perhaps matching TRBD1 or TRBD2 (5 bases each). CDR1 and CDR2 from the germline V gene are SGHTA and FQGTGA. V lost 4 bases, J lost 2 bases, and 12 bases lay in between. CDR3 length: 15 residues. CDR3 in DNA: TGTGCCAGCAGCTACCAGAGGGGAACCTACAATGAGCAGTTCTTC. Translated, it gives CASSYQRGTYNEQFF.

This clone was found once. The rearrangement joins TRBV20-1 to TRBJ2-7; D unclear. The length of the CDR3 is 12 residues. Germline loops: CDR1 DFQATT, CDR2 SNEGSKA (reference sequence). The V end was cut by 3 bases, the J end by 3 bases, with 9 bases between. CDR3 sequence reads: CSASGGNYEQYF. DNA of the CDR3: TGCAGTGCTAGTGGTGGTAACTACGAGCAGTACTTC.

The gene calls are TRBV19 and TRBJ1-4; 7 bases fit TRBD1. The junction had 6 bases not matched to a gene; V was cut back by 6 bases and J by 8 bases. This CDR3 comprises 13 residues. Per the germline V gene, CDR1 is LNHDA and CDR2 is SQIVND (reference sequence). The CDR3 reads CASRNRGEEKLFF. The CDR3 nucleotides are TGTGCCAGTAGGAACAGGGGTGAGGAAAAACTGTTTTTT.

This clone was counted once. The chain uses TRBV10-3 and TRBJ2-5; TRBD2 matches at 12 bases. This CDR3 is built from 15 residues. Germline CDR1 ENHRY, CDR2 SYGVKD. The V gene end was trimmed by 6 bases and the J gene end by 2 bases; junction bases not matched to a gene: 4. CDR3 nucleotides: TGTGCCATCAGGGCTAGCGGGGGGGGACAAGAGACCCAGTACTTC. It yields the protein CAIRASGGGQETQYF.

The rearrangement uses TRBV19 and TRBJ2-1; TRBD2 aligns across 10 bases. Trimming at V came to 6 bases and at J to 0 bases, leaving 11 bases not matched to a gene. The CDR3 sequence is 18 residues long. The germline gives CDR1 LNHDA, CDR2 SQIVND (reference sequence). DNA for the CDR3: TGTGCCAGTAGCAAGCGACTAGCGGGTTTGAGCTCCTACAATGAGCAGTTCTTC. Protein sequence: CASSKRLAGLSSYNEQFF.

The chain recombines TRBV3-1 (or the pseudogene TRBV3-2) with TRBJ2-6; D call uncertain. Germline CDR1 is LGHDT and CDR2 is YNNKEL (reference sequence). The V end was cut by 4 bases, the J end by 4 bases, with 11 bases between. The CDR3 covers 15 residues. The chain's CDR3 is CASSPDISGANVLTF. The CDR3 DNA reads as TGTGCCAGCAGCCCCGACATTTCGGGGGCCAACGTCCTGACTTTC.

This chain links TRBV3-1 (or the pseudogene TRBV3-2) with TRBJ2-1, with D hard to call. The germline CDR1 and CDR2 sequences are LGHDT and YNNKEL (reference sequence). The CDR3 contains 17 residues. The V and J ends lost 1 base and 9 bases respectively, with 22 bases between them. The CDR3 nucleotides are TGTGCCAGCAGCCAAGCTCTGGGCACTGCCAAGTCTAGTGAGCAGTTCTTC. It encodes CASSQALGTAKSSEQFF.

The chain carries TRBV11-2 and TRBJ2-5, with D perhaps TRBD2 (7 bases). Germline values: CDR1 SGHAT, CDR2 FQNNGV. V lost 7 bases, J lost 1 base, and 16 bases lay in between. The CDR3 consists of 15 residues. In DNA, the CDR3 is TGTGCCAGCACACCCCGGGGGGCCTCCCAAGAGACCCAGTACTTC. It is translated as CASTPRGASQETQYF.

The chain carries TRBV10-3 and TRBJ2-7; no definite D call. Trimming took off 2 bases at V and 0 bases at J, with 11 bases between the two ends. The CDR3 extends over 15 amino acids. In germline, CDR1 is ENHRY, CDR2 SYGVKD. The DNA of the CDR3 is TGTGCCATCAGTGAGGCCCTTGCTAGCTCCTACGAGCAGTACTTC. This codes for CAISEALASSYEQYF.

This clone appeared a few times. The V gene is TRBV18, the J gene TRBJ2-5; D gene unclear. Germline CDR1 reads KGHSH; CDR2 reads LQKENI. Trimming shortened V by 4 bases and J by 0 bases, and 9 bases separated the two germline ends. The CDR3 extends over 14 amino acids. DNA for the CDR3: TGTGCCAGCTCACTGACAACGGACCAAGAGACCCAGTACTTC. As protein: CASSLTTDQETQYF.

This clone occurred once. The chain employs TRBV11-2 and TRBJ2-7, with D possibly matching TRBD2 (6 bases). CDR1 is SGHAT, CDR2 FQNNGV, per germline. The length of the CDR3 is 12 residues. V was shortened by 5 bases and J by 3 bases, with 8 bases between the two germline ends. CDR3 in amino acids: CASSGGSYEQYF. The CDR3 DNA reads as TGTGCCAGCAGCGGGGGGAGCTACGAGCAGTACTTC. The whole variable domain, remainder taken from reference TRBV11-2 and TRBJ2-7, is EAGVAQSPRYKIIEKRQSVAFWCNPISGHATLYWYQQILGQGPKLLIQFQNNGVVDDSQLPKDRFSAERLKGVDSTLKIQPAKLEDSAVYLCASSGGSYEQYFGPGTRLTVT.

The rearrangement links TRBV5-4 to TRBJ2-3; D is unclear. V was clipped by 5 bases and J by 6 bases, with 16 bases between them. Germline CDR1 and CDR2: SGHNT and YYREEE (reference sequence). This CDR3 is 14 amino acids long. CDR3 amino acids: CASSRPGPRDTQYF. The DNA for the CDR3 is TGTGCCAGCAGTCGACCGGGCCCCCGGGATACGCAGTATTTT.

This rearrangement joins TRBV24-1 to TRBJ1-5; 7 bases are a match to TRBD1. This CDR3 has 21 amino acids. The V and J ends lost 11 bases and 5 bases, in that order; junction bases with no gene match: 32. Germline assignment: CDR1 KGHDR and CDR2 SFDVKD. The CDR3 DNA follows: TGTGCCATGGACAGGACTATTCGACCCGAGGTCTATCTACCACCCGATCAGCCCCAGCATTTT. Translation: CAMDRTIRPEVYLPPDQPQHF.

The chain is built from TRBV5-1 and TRBJ1-2, with TRBD1 matching 7 bases. In germline, CDR1 is SGHRS, CDR2 YFSETQ. J gave up 5 bases and V 7 bases, and 8 bases lay outside the gene matches. This CDR3 spans 13 amino acids. The CDR3 loop is CASSRGQEYGYTF. CDR3 coding DNA: TGCGCCAGCTCGAGGGGGCAGGAGTATGGCTACACCTTC.

This rearrangement joins TRBV18 to TRBJ2-7; D is undetermined. The CDR3 runs to 13 residues. Germline assignment: CDR1 KGHSH and CDR2 LQKENI. Trimming took off 6 bases at V and 2 bases at J, with 11 bases between the two ends. The CDR3: CASSPDLTYEQYF. The CDR3 region has the DNA TGTGCCAGCTCCCCAGACCTTACCTACGAGCAGTACTTC.

The J gene is TRBJ2-5, the V gene TRBV6-6; the D gene is possibly TRBD1 (6 bases). The CDR3 runs to 15 residues. Germline CDR1 is MNHNY and CDR2 is SVGAGI (reference sequence). The V end lost 6 bases, the J end lost 2 bases, and 16 bases lay between the germline ends. The DNA for the CDR3 is TGTGCCAGCAGCTTACAGGGTGAACCTCAAGAGACCCAGTACTTC. This codes for CASSLQGEPQETQYF.

This chain connects TRBV28 to TRBJ2-5; D gene unclear. Trimming removed 4 bases from V and 1 base from J, with 7 bases in between. The CDR3 is 13 residues long. Germline loops: CDR1 MDHEN, CDR2 SYDVKM. This CDR3 reads CASSSLRQETQYF. Written as DNA, the CDR3 is TGTGCCAGCAGTTCACTACGCCAAGAGACCCAGTACTTC.

The CDR3, as DNA: TGTGCCAGCAGTGTACCGGGACCTAATCAGCCCCAGCATTTT. It is translated as CASSVPGPNQPQHF. This rearrangement joins TRBV28 to TRBJ1-5; D is possibly TRBD1 (5 bases). Trimming shortened V by 5 bases and J by 4 bases, and 12 bases separated the two germline ends. Germline V gives CDR1 MDHEN, CDR2 SYDVKM. The CDR3 runs to 14 residues.

This sequence joins TRBV18 and TRBJ1-3; 7 bases agree with TRBD1. The CDR3 is 17 amino acids. After removal of 0 bases from V and 0 bases from J, the junction contained 5 bases not matched to a gene. CDR1 KGHSH and CDR2 LQKENI come from the germline V gene. The CDR3 sequence: CASSPPTGSSSGNTIYF. CDR3 bases: TGTGCCAGCTCACCACCGACAGGGTCGAGCTCTGGAAACACCATATATTTT.

The CDR3 loop reads CASSSFRAGTKNIQYF. The CDR3 bases are TGTGCCAGCAGTTCCTTTCGGGCGGGCACAAAAAACATTCAGTACTTC. This sequence joins TRBV6-5 and TRBJ2-4; possible D gene TRBD2, 5 bases. Trimming took 4 bases from V and 4 from J, leaving 17 bases between them. The CDR3 totals 16 residues. Germline V gives CDR1 MNHEY, CDR2 SVGAGI.

This clone has only one observation. The rearrangement joins TRBV12-3 or TRBV12-4 to TRBJ1-1; no clear D. This CDR3 region has 13 residues. The V end lost 3 bases, the J end lost 1 base, and 6 bases lay between the germline ends. Here the CDR3 DNA reads TGTGCCAGCAGTTTTCTCTCGAACACTGAAGCTTTCTTT. Protein sequence: CASSFLSNTEAFF.